The 16 T cell receptor beta chains below all came from one sample that was sequenced in a study of CD8 T cells in Susac syndrome. Random hexamers served to reverse transcribe roughly 0.5 to 1 ug RNA. MiXCR, applied by TCRdb to the immunoSEQ multiplex PCR reads, yields one record per CDR3 protein. The profile shows around 150,000 distinct CDR3 sequences, approximately 96% of them singletons. Material for sequencing was CD4+ T cells from PBMCs. The source is a human donor in good health.

This clonotype was counted once. This chain connects TRBV29-1 to TRBJ1-1, with 7 positions matching TRBD1. CDR1 is SQVTM and CDR2 is ANQGSEA in the germline V gene. V shed 4 bases, J shed 8 bases, and the junction held 1 base outside the gene matches. The CDR3 spans 10 residues. The CDR3 is CSVGGQEAFF. The CDR3 bases are TGCAGCGTTGGGGGACAGGAAGCTTTCTTT. Combining the CDR3 with reference TRBV29-1 and TRBJ1-1 gives the whole variable domain SAVISQKPSRDICQRGTSLTIQCQVDSQVTMMFWYRQQPGQSLTLIATANQGSEATYESGFVIDKFPISRPNLTFSTLTVSNMSPEDSSIYLCSVGGQEAFFGQGTRLTVV.

This clonotype appeared a single time. The V and J genes are TRBV6-5 and TRBJ1-5, with D unresolved. Germline CDR1 is MNHEY and CDR2 is SVGAGI. This CDR3 contains 14 residues. Trimming took 0 bases from V and 7 from J, leaving 10 bases between them. CDR3 DNA sequence: TGTGCCAGCAGTTACTCTGAGGGTGGGCAGCCCCAGCATTTT. Translation gives CASSYSEGGQPQHF.

The rearrangement joins TRBV7-9 to TRBJ1-5, with TRBD1 matching over 7 bases. With 5 bases clipped from V and 5 bases from J, the junction kept 3 bases outside the gene matches. This CDR3 has 13 amino acids. CDR1 SEHNR and CDR2 FQNEAQ come from the germline V gene (reference sequence). The CDR3 loop is CASSTQGDQPQHF. The CDR3 DNA reads TGTGCCAGCAGCACCCAGGGGGATCAGCCCCAGCATTTT.

This sequence joins TRBV7-9 and TRBJ2-3; D assignment may be TRBD1 or TRBD2 (6 bases each). This CDR3 contains 14 residues. Germline V lookup: CDR1 SEHNR, CDR2 FQNEAQ (reference sequence). V was shortened by 6 bases and J by 6 bases, with 16 bases between the two germline ends. CDR3 nucleotide sequence: TGTGCCAGCAGGGACCTGGGGGGCCCGGATACGCAGTATTTT. As protein: CASRDLGGPDTQYF.

The V call is TRBV12-3 or TRBV12-4, the J call TRBJ2-7; D is perhaps TRBD1 or TRBD2 (5 bases each). The CDR3 contains 13 residues. The V end was cut by 8 bases, the J end by 2 bases, with 13 bases between. CDR3 sequence: CASHGTAAYEQYF. The CDR3 DNA reads TGTGCCAGCCATGGGACCGCCGCCTACGAGCAGTACTTC.

The chain is built from TRBV5-1 and TRBJ2-3; no definite D call. The CDR3 runs to 15 residues. Germline CDR1 and CDR2: SGHRS and YFSETQ. Between the trimmed V and J ends, which lost 4 bases and 6 bases, there was a span of 18 bases. The CDR3 DNA sequence: TGCGCCAGCAGCCCACGGGCTCAGGCGACGGATACGCAGTATTTT. Protein product: CASSPRAQATDTQYF.

J is TRBJ2-5 and V is TRBV7-9; D gene unclear. CDR3 length: 12 amino acids. Germline CDR1 is SEHNR and CDR2 is FQNEAQ (reference sequence). V gave up 5 bases and J gave up 4 bases, with 8 bases separating them. CDR3 DNA sequence: TGTGCCAGCAGCCTTAACGTAGAGACCCAGTACTTC. Protein: CASSLNVETQYF. Variable domain in full (rest from reference TRBV7-9 and TRBJ2-5): DTGVSQNPRHKITKRGQNVTFRCDPISEHNRLYWYRQTLGQGPEFLTYFQNEAQLEKSRLLSDRFSAERPKGSFSTLEIQRTEQGDSAMYLCASSLNVETQYFGPGTRLLVL.

The count of this clonotype is one. V usage is TRBV6-2 or TRBV6-3 and J usage is TRBJ1-5, with D uncertain. This CDR3 is 12 amino acids long. Germline assignment: CDR1 MNHEY and CDR2 SVGEGT. The germline V and J ends were trimmed by 5 bases and 5 bases, with 7 bases remaining between them. The CDR3 region has the DNA TGTGCCAGCAGTGACACTCATCAGCCCCAGCATTTT. It translates to CASSDTHQPQHF.

This chain connects TRBV28 to TRBJ2-1, with unresolved D. The CDR3 totals 11 residues. Germline V CDR1 and CDR2: MDHEN, SYDVKM. The V and J ends lost 3 bases and 9 bases respectively, with 6 bases between them. CDR3 coding DNA: TGTGCCAGCAGTTTTATCGGTGAGCAGTTCTTC. Its translation: CASSFIGEQFF.

The rearrangement joins TRBV18 to TRBJ2-1; D is uncertain. The germline V gene encodes CDR1 KGHSH and CDR2 LQKENI. The V and J ends lost 3 bases and 7 bases respectively, with 13 bases between them. CDR3 length: 14 residues. The CDR3 reads CASSPVASQNEQFF. In DNA form, the CDR3 reads TGTGCCAGCTCACCGGTGGCAAGCCAAAATGAGCAGTTCTTC.

V usage is TRBV29-1 and J usage is TRBJ2-2, with D possibly matching TRBD2 (5 bases). Trimming took off 7 bases at V and 6 bases at J, with 12 bases between the two ends. Per germline, CDR1 SQVTM and CDR2 ANQGSEA. The CDR3 covers 12 residues. The CDR3 DNA follows: TGCAGCGGCCTGGCGGGCCCCGGGGAGCTGTTTTTT. Encoded protein: CSGLAGPGELFF.

This clonotype was counted a single time. The rearrangement uses TRBV23-1 and TRBJ2-7; D possibly corresponds to TRBD1 (6 bases). TRBV23-1 qualifies as an ORF whose function is uncertain. Trimming pared 3 bases from V and 4 bases from J, leaving 16 bases between. This CDR3 is 15 amino acids long. The CDR3 sequence is CASSHRTGREYEQYF. CDR3 nucleotides: TGCGCCAGCAGTCATCGCACAGGGAGAGAGTACGAGCAGTACTTC.

The chain has TRBV9 and TRBJ2-5; D may be TRBD2 (5 bases). The germline V and J ends were trimmed by 4 bases and 7 bases, with 14 bases remaining between them. Germline loops: CDR1 SGDLS, CDR2 YYNGEE. The CDR3 contains 13 residues. CDR3 residues: CASSLYGVGTQYF. CDR3 bases: TGTGCCAGCAGCCTATACGGGGTGGGGACCCAGTACTTC. Full variable domain (outside the CDR3, taken from reference TRBV9 and TRBJ2-5): DSGVTQTPKHLITATGQRVTLRCSPRSGDLSVYWYQQSLDQGLQFLIQYYNGEERAKGNILERFSAQQFPDLHSELNLSSLELGDSALYFCASSLYGVGTQYFGPGTRLLVL.

The V gene is TRBV7-2, the J gene TRBJ2-3, with 14 positions matching TRBD2. Trimming at V came to 3 bases and at J to 2 bases, leaving 7 bases not matched to a gene. The CDR3 has 18 residues. Per germline, CDR1 SGHTA and CDR2 FQGNSA. The CDR3 reads CASSLGTSGGLSTDTQYF. The CDR3 coding sequence is TGTGCCAGCAGCTTGGGGACTAGCGGGGGCCTCTCCACAGATACGCAGTATTTT.

The chain couples TRBV11-2 to TRBJ2-1, with TRBD1 identical over 9 bases. CDR1 is SGHAT, CDR2 FQNNGV, per germline. V lost 3 bases, J lost 8 bases, and 2 bases stayed unmatched. CDR3 size: 13 residues. CDR3 nucleotide sequence: TGTGCCAGCAGCTTGGACAGGGGTCATGAGCAGTTCTTC. Protein sequence: CASSLDRGHEQFF.

This chain joins TRBV18 and TRBJ1-1; D uncertain. The V end lost 10 bases, the J end lost 0 bases, and 12 bases lay between the germline ends. Germline CDR1 and CDR2: KGHSH and LQKENI. The CDR3 spans 13 residues. In DNA form, the CDR3 reads TGTGCCATCCATAAACAGCTGAACACTGAAGCTTTCTTT. It codes for CAIHKQLNTEAFF.